This section outlines one TCR beta chain sequence together with its context. CDR1 is LGHNA and CDR2 is YNFKEQ in the germline V gene. The length of the CDR3 is 15 residues. Trimming stripped 1 base from V and 3 bases from J, with 10 bases between. Libraries were prepared by immunoSEQ multiplex PCR; TCRdb keeps only in-frame clonotypes and omits some of them. This sample has 350,000 to 500,000 clones, with 70% to 90% found just once. This sample was included in a study of blood T cell repertoires in COVID-19. The overall study: Samples taken during acute and convalescent COVID-19 were collected in the United States, Italy and Spain.

The sequenced material came from peripheral blood. This receptor was taken from a man aged 18 to 30 with COVID-19, enrolled during active disease. The chain employs TRBV4-2 and TRBJ2-4; D is perhaps TRBD1 (6 bases). CDR3 nucleotides: TGTGCCAGCAGCCAAGGGGGACAAGTCAAAAACATTCAGTACTTC. Its protein product is CASSQGGQVKNIQYF.